A single sample gave rise to the 29 T cell receptor beta chains below, sequenced in a study of OX40 agonist ivuxolimab in advanced cancers. Profiling relied on immunoSEQ multiplex PCR, and the TCRdb table lists in-frame clones only, not all of them. This sample has about 50,000 clones, with 93% found just once. The starting material was CD4+ or CD8+ T cells sorted from blood, obtained in a trial of the OX40 agonist ivuxolimab. The receptors here all came from an adult with an advanced solid tumor such as melanoma, head and neck, liver or kidney cancer.

This clone was seen more than once but under ten times. CDR3 loop: CASSSPGQGSEQYF. Here the CDR3 DNA reads TGTGCCAGCAGCTCCCCGGGACAGGGAAGCGAGCAGTACTTC. V is TRBV5-4 and J is TRBJ2-7; 9 bases fit TRBD1. The CDR3 totals 14 residues. Trimming cost V 3 bases and J 6 bases; bases outside gene matches: 7. Germline CDR1 reads SGHNT; CDR2 reads YYREEE (reference sequence).

The chain joins TRBV11-2 to TRBJ2-7, with 7 bases fitting TRBD2. The V and J ends lost 6 bases and 0 bases, in that order; junction bases with no gene match: 5. Germline V CDR1 and CDR2: SGHAT, FQNNGV. CDR3 length: 14 residues. The CDR3 coding sequence is TGTGCCAGCAGTTCCGGCGGGAGCTCCTACGAGCAGTACTTC. As protein: CASSSGGSSYEQYF.

This chain joins TRBV7-3 and TRBJ2-3; perhaps TRBD2 as D (5 bases). The CDR3 is 16 amino acids. Germline CDR1 and CDR2: SGHTA and FQGTGA. V was clipped by 0 bases and J by 0 bases, with 10 bases between them. DNA of the CDR3: TGTGCCAGCAGCTTAACAGGGAGCGGTAGCACAGATACGCAGTATTTT. Its translation is CASSLTGSGSTDTQYF.

The V gene is TRBV7-9, the J gene TRBJ2-2; D is unresolved. Germline loops: CDR1 SEHNR, CDR2 FQNEAQ (reference sequence). This CDR3 comprises 11 residues. V lost 8 bases to trimming and J lost 6 bases, with 7 bases between them. The DNA for the CDR3 is TGTGCCAGCGAGGTCTCCGGGGAGCTGTTTTTT. This sequence encodes CASEVSGELFF.

V usage is TRBV28 and J usage is TRBJ2-7; D is uncertain. V lost 3 bases and J 1 base, leaving 10 bases between the germline ends. This CDR3 contains 14 residues. CDR1 and CDR2 (germline): MDHEN, SYDVKM. CDR3 DNA: TGTGCCAGCAGTTTGCTGGGGAATTCCTACGAGCAGTACTTC. It yields the protein CASSLLGNSYEQYF. Looking up the rest from reference TRBV28 and TRBJ2-7 gives the full variable domain: DVKVTQSSRYLVKRTGEKVFLECVQDMDHENMFWYRQDPGLGLRLIYFSYDVKMKEKGDIPEGYSVSREKKERFSLILESASTNQTSMYLCASSLLGNSYEQYFGPGTRLTVT.

The chain recombines TRBV19 with TRBJ2-5; D unresolved. The CDR3 is 11 residues long. The germline V gene has CDR1 LNHDA and CDR2 SQIVND (reference sequence). The V gene lost 7 bases and the J gene lost 5 bases, with 8 bases spanning the gap. The CDR3 DNA is TGTGCCAGTATCCTGGGGGAGACCCAGTACTTC. It is translated as CASILGETQYF.

The chain carries TRBV2 and TRBJ2-1; D perhaps matches TRBD2 (6 bases). The V and J ends lost 6 bases and 7 bases respectively, with 13 bases between them. This CDR3 contains 13 residues. Germline assignment: CDR1 SNHLY and CDR2 FYNNEI. The CDR3 protein is CASSLTGENEQFF. The DNA for the CDR3 is TGTGCCAGCAGCCTCACGGGGGAGAATGAGCAGTTCTTC.

The chain combines TRBV28 with TRBJ1-4; 8 nucleotides line up with TRBD1. This CDR3 has 15 amino acids. From germline, CDR1 is MDHEN and CDR2 SYDVKM. J was trimmed by 10 bases and V by 7 bases; bases with no gene match: 14. In DNA form, the CDR3 reads TGTGCCAGCATCCGTCAGGGGGCACTTTACAGAAAACTGTTTTTT. This sequence encodes CASIRQGALYRKLFF.

The chain carries TRBV27 and TRBJ2-7; 12 bases line up with TRBD2. This CDR3 has 17 amino acids. The V segment lost 5 bases and the J segment 7 bases; nucleotides outside the gene matches: 15. Germline-derived CDR1 and CDR2 are MNHEY and SMNVEV (reference sequence). The CDR3 nucleotides are TGTGCCAGCAGTCAGGGACTAGCGGGTGCCACCCTAGGTGAGCAGTACTTC. This encodes CASSQGLAGATLGEQYF.

This rearrangement joins TRBV28 to TRBJ1-5, with a tentative D call TRBD1 (5 bases). The V and J ends lost 8 bases and 4 bases respectively, with 15 bases between them. Germline V lookup: CDR1 MDHEN, CDR2 SYDVKM. The CDR3 has 14 amino acids. CDR3 amino acids: CASDSAAVNQPQHF. CDR3 sequence (DNA): TGTGCCAGCGACAGTGCAGCGGTGAATCAGCCCCAGCATTTT. Using reference TRBV28 and TRBJ1-5 for the parts outside the CDR3, the full variable domain is DVKVTQSSRYLVKRTGEKVFLECVQDMDHENMFWYRQDPGLGLRLIYFSYDVKMKEKGDIPEGYSVSREKKERFSLILESASTNQTSMYLCASDSAAVNQPQHFGDGTRLSIL.

V is TRBV2 and J is TRBJ2-7; D might be TRBD1 (5 bases). The V end was cut by 3 bases, the J end by 0 bases, with 18 bases between. Germline V gene lookup returns CDR1 SNHLY and CDR2 FYNNEI. The CDR3 spans 17 residues. The CDR3 protein is CASSESIDSDPSYEQYF. CDR3 nucleotides: TGTGCCAGCAGTGAGAGTATCGACAGCGACCCCTCCTACGAGCAGTACTTC.

This sequence joins TRBV14 and TRBJ2-1, with D possibly called TRBD1 or TRBD2 (5 bases each). Trimming removed 10 bases at V and 0 bases at J, with 16 bases between. The CDR3 totals 15 residues. The germline CDR1 and CDR2 sequences are SGHDN and FVKESK. The CDR3 loop reads CATGTRGSSYNEQFF. The CDR3 bases are TGTGCCACTGGGACGCGTGGGAGCTCCTACAATGAGCAGTTCTTC.

This chain links TRBV7-6 with TRBJ1-1; D is ambiguous. The V end lost 0 bases, the J end lost 8 bases, and 10 bases lay between the germline ends. Germline V gives CDR1 SGHVS, CDR2 FNYEAQ. This CDR3 has 13 residues. The CDR3 reads CASSLAGRGEAFF. In DNA, the CDR3 is TGTGCCAGCAGCTTAGCCGGGCGGGGAGAAGCTTTCTTT.

The chain carries TRBV7-5 and TRBJ2-1; TRBD1 is taken as the D call from the table, unchecked against the DNA. TRBV7-5 is a pseudogene segment. The CDR3 contains 18 residues. The CDR3 reads CARSPINGTGISYNEQFF. CDR3 nucleotide sequence: TGTGCCAGAAGCCCCATTAATGGGACAGGCATCTCCTACAATGAGCAGTTCTTC.

V gene TRBV7-9 combines with J gene TRBJ2-3; possibly TRBD1 for D (5 bases). Per the germline V gene, CDR1 is SEHNR and CDR2 is FQNEAQ (reference sequence). Trimming took 4 bases from V and 4 from J, leaving 9 bases between them. The CDR3 contains 13 residues. CDR3: CASSSTEADTQYF. For the CDR3, the DNA is TGTGCCAGCAGCTCGACAGAGGCAGATACGCAGTATTTT.

V gene TRBV2 combines with J gene TRBJ2-2; D tentatively fits TRBD1 or TRBD2 (5 bases each). The CDR3 runs 12 residues. Germline loops: CDR1 SNHLY, CDR2 FYNNEI. Trimming took 6 bases from V and 8 from J, leaving 10 bases between them. This CDR3 is CASRGVPGELFF. CDR3 DNA sequence: TGTGCCAGCAGGGGGGTACCGGGGGAGCTGTTTTTT.

J is TRBJ2-7 and V is TRBV11-2; the match to TRBD1 covers 7 bases. V was pared by 1 base and J by 4 bases, with 7 bases of the junction left unmatched. CDR1 is SGHAT and CDR2 is FQNNGV in the germline V gene. This CDR3 comprises 15 residues. The CDR3 is CASSLVRTGTYEQYF. The CDR3 coding sequence is TGTGCCAGCAGCTTAGTTCGGACAGGTACTTACGAGCAGTACTTC.

The CDR3 protein is CASSRDYPYEQYF. CDR3 nucleotides: TGTGCCAGCAGCCGGGACTACCCCTACGAGCAGTACTTC. The chain joins TRBV7-9 to TRBJ2-7; 7 nucleotides agree with TRBD2. Germline lookup yields CDR1 SEHNR and CDR2 FQNEAQ (reference sequence). J was trimmed by 2 bases and V by 5 bases; bases with no gene match: 3. This CDR3 has 13 residues.

The V and J genes are TRBV30 and TRBJ2-5; D perhaps matches TRBD2 (6 bases). The CDR3 has 17 residues. The V gene lost 0 bases and the J gene lost 5 bases, with 22 bases spanning the gap. The germline V gene encodes CDR1 GTSNPN and CDR2 SVGIG (reference sequence). As DNA, the CDR3 is TGTGCCTGGAGTGTACGGGTAGCGGACGGGCGATGGGAGACCCAGTACTTC. It yields the protein CAWSVRVADGRWETQYF.

The V gene is TRBV27, the J gene TRBJ1-3; D is possibly TRBD1 (5 bases). This CDR3 has 16 residues. V dropped 8 bases and J dropped 3 bases, with 20 bases sitting between them. Germline values: CDR1 MNHEY, CDR2 SMNVEV (reference sequence). The DNA of the CDR3 is TGTGCCAGCGGGGGGACGGGCCCACTGTTTGGAAACACCATATATTTT. Protein: CASGGTGPLFGNTIYF.

The chain is built from TRBV6-5 and TRBJ1-1; D gene ambiguous. The V and J ends lost 0 bases and 3 bases respectively, with 11 bases between them. From germline, CDR1 is MNHEY and CDR2 SVGAGI. This CDR3 spans 15 amino acids. The CDR3 region has the DNA TGTGCCAGCAGTTACTCGATAGGCAGCCACACTGAAGCTTTCTTT. Residues: CASSYSIGSHTEAFF.

The J gene is TRBJ2-2, the V gene TRBV9; TRBD2 aligns across 9 bases. V trimming: 0 bases; J trimming: 1 base; junction bases outside the gene matches: 4. The V gene's germline CDR1 is SGDLS and CDR2 YYNGEE. The CDR3 is 17 amino acids. This CDR3 reads CASSVDLAGWNTGELFF. CDR3 DNA sequence: TGTGCCAGCAGCGTAGATCTAGCGGGGTGGAACACCGGGGAGCTGTTTTTT.

This rearrangement joins TRBV9 to TRBJ2-6; possible D gene TRBD1, 6 bases. Germline-derived CDR1 and CDR2 are SGDLS and YYNGEE. The CDR3 is 14 residues long. Between the trimmed V and J ends, which lost 8 bases and 1 base, there was a span of 10 bases. The chain's CDR3 is CASGRGSGANVLTF. In DNA form, the CDR3 reads TGTGCCAGTGGAAGGGGGTCTGGGGCCAACGTCCTGACTTTC.

V and J are TRBV7-6 and TRBJ2-1; D not certain. Between the trimmed V and J ends, which lost 5 bases and 7 bases, there was a span of 9 bases. The germline gives CDR1 SGHVS, CDR2 FNYEAQ. This CDR3 contains 12 residues. The CDR3 DNA follows: TGTGCCAGCAGCCAACCCCGTAATGAGCAGTTCTTC. Translated: CASSQPRNEQFF.

The CDR3 protein is CASSLGTVSSYEQYF. The DNA for the CDR3 is TGTGCCAGCAGCCTCGGGACGGTAAGCTCCTACGAGCAGTACTTC. The V and J genes are TRBV13 and TRBJ2-7; perhaps D is TRBD1 or TRBD2 (5 bases each). The V end lost 5 bases, the J end lost 0 bases, and 14 bases lay between the germline ends. Germline CDR1 is PRHDT and CDR2 is FYEKMQ (reference sequence). The CDR3 totals 15 residues.

V is TRBV6-5 and J is TRBJ2-1; maybe TRBD2 (6 bases). Germline V CDR1 and CDR2: MNHEY, SVGAGI. Trimming took 7 bases from V and 6 from J, leaving 19 bases between them. The CDR3 is made up of 15 amino acids. The DNA for the CDR3 is TGTGCCAGCAACAGCGCTCCAGATAGCGGCAATGAGCAGTTCTTC. It translates to CASNSAPDSGNEQFF.

The CDR3 nucleotides read TGCGCCAGCAGTCAATCCGGACTAGCTAGCAATGAGCAGTTCTTC. It specifies CASSQSGLASNEQFF. The chain employs TRBV23-1 and TRBJ2-1; 8 nucleotides match TRBD2. TRBV23-1 is sorted into the ORF group, with uncertain function. The CDR3 sequence is 15 residues long. Germline trimming cut 0 bases from V and 6 bases from J; bases unmatched to any gene: 4.

The rearrangement joins TRBV20-1 to TRBJ2-7; tentative D call: TRBD2 (5 bases). Germline V CDR1 and CDR2: DFQATT, SNEGSKA (reference sequence). Trimming pared 6 bases from V and 12 bases from J, leaving 18 bases between. CDR3 length equals 11 residues. As DNA, the CDR3 is TGCAGTGCCATATCAGGAGGAGCGGCGTACTTC. This encodes CSAISGGAAYF.

The chain recombines TRBV27 with TRBJ2-2; D unresolved. In germline, CDR1 is MNHEY, CDR2 SMNVEV (reference sequence). V was pared by 3 bases and J by 0 bases, with 8 bases between. The length of the CDR3 is 15 residues. The CDR3 region has the DNA TGTGCCAGCAGTTTTGAGAGTCCGAACACCGGGGAGCTGTTTTTT. Amino acids: CASSFESPNTGELFF.